This TCR beta chain was sequenced during a study of blood T cell repertoires in COVID-19. Study-level background: Whether acute or convalescent, the COVID-19 samples came from the United States, Italy and Spain. Nucleic acid was either cDNA or gDNA, and it came from T cells, B-cell-depleted T cells, or PBMCs.

Original data processing: Cell counts per sample came from amplifying reference gene primers. Sequenced by immunoSEQ multiplex PCR; TCRdb stores in-frame clones only, minus some. V and J calls and clone size are those listed in that table; D and trimming were worked out from the DNA. The table shows around 120,000 clones, with over 70% occurring only once. The CDR3 loop spans 12 amino acids. The V end lost 6 bases, the J end lost 6 bases, and 9 bases lay between the germline ends. CDR1 LNHDA and CDR2 SQIVND come from the germline V gene (reference sequence). The V and J genes are TRBV19 and TRBJ2-1; TRBD2 might be the D (5 bases). Source material: peripheral blood. The receptor's source is a woman aged 65 to 85 with acute or convalescent COVID-19. The CDR3, as DNA: TGTGCCAGTAGAAAGGACTCCAATGAGCAGTTCTTC. It translates to CASRKDSNEQFF.